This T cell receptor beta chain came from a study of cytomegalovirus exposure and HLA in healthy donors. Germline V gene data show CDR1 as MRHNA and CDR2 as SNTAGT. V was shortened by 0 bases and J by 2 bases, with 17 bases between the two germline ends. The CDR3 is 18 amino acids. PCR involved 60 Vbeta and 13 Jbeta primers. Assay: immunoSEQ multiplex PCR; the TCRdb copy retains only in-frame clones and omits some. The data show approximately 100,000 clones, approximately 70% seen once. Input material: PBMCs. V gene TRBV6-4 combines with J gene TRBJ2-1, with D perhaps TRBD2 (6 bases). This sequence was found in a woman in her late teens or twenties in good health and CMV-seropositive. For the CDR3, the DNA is TGTGCCAGCAGTGACTCGAACATAGCGGATCGGGCCTACAATGAGCAGTTCTTC. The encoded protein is CASSDSNIADRAYNEQFF.